The rows below give T cell receptor beta chains drawn from one sample of a study of a mutant IDH1 vaccine in newly diagnosed glioma. The table came from immunoSEQ multiplex PCR; TCRdb's copy has only in-frame clones and leaves some out. This table has tens of thousands of clones, about 83% appearing once. The sample here was PBMCs, taken from a glioma patient treated with radiotherapy, temozolomide or both. These receptors all stem from a woman in her thirties or forties with glioma. CDR3s include the opening cysteine and the closing phenylalanine or tryptophan. A D gene is named only where the DNA matches it firmly. Expanded clones are given a class, and other clones once, few, many or no size at all.

TRBV9	TRBJ2-3	-	TRBD2	TGTGCCAGCAGCGTATTTCGGGGGGGCCCAGGCACGCAGTATTTT	CASSVFRGGPGTQYF
TRBV2	TRBJ1-3	-	-	TGTGCCAGCAGTGCTGGACTTAGCTCTGGAAACACCATATATTTT	CASSAGLSSGNTIYF
TRBV10-3	TRBJ1-1	-	-	TGTGCCATCAAGAAGGCTCCCGTGGGCACCGAAGCTTTCTTT	CAIKKAPVGTEAFF
TRBV7-6	TRBJ1-3	few	-	TGTGCCAGCAGCCAAGACATGAGCTCTGGAAACACCATATATTTT	CASSQDMSSGNTIYF
TRBV29-1	TRBJ1-1	-	TRBD1	TGCAGCGTAGGACAGGGAGGGTCGGGGACTGAAGCTTTCTTT	CSVGQGGSGTEAFF
TRBV4-3	TRBJ2-1	-	TRBD2	TGCGCCAGCAGCCAAGATAGCCTCAGCGGGGGGTACAATGAGCAGTTCTTC	CASSQDSLSGGYNEQFF
TRBV19	TRBJ1-5	-	-	TGTGCCAGTAAATGGCCAGTACTATACTATAGCAATCAGCCCCAGCATTTT	CASKWPVLYYSNQPQHF
TRBV7-9	TRBJ2-5	-	-	TGTGCCAGCAGCTACCTAGGTCAAGAGACCCAGTACTTC	CASSYLGQETQYF
TRBV6-1	TRBJ2-5	-	TRBD1	TGTGCCAGCATTACGGGGACAGGGGAGACCCAGTACTTC	CASITGTGETQYF
TRBV5-1	TRBJ1-4	-	-	TGCGCCAGCAGCTTGGGTTACTCTCGGGACGGAAATGAAAAACTGTTTTTT	CASSLGYSRDGNEKLFF
TRBV6-1	TRBJ1-1	-	TRBD1	TGTGCCAGCAGTGCCCTCGGGGACAGGGGGTCGAAGTGGGCTTTCTTT	CASSALGDRGSKWAFF
TRBV11-2	TRBJ1-1	once	-	TGTGCCAGCAGCTTCCCCCCCGAGAACACTGAAGCTTTCTTT	CASSFPPENTEAFF
TRBV7-9	TRBJ1-4	-	-	TGTGCCAGCAGCTTCCCGAGCACAACTAATGAAAAACTGTTTTTT	CASSFPSTTNEKLFF
TRBV5-1	TRBJ2-7	-	TRBD1	TGCGCCAGCAGCTGGAATCCCGGGACAGGGGGCGGCGAGCAGTACTTC	CASSWNPGTGGGEQYF
TRBV6-5	TRBJ2-3	once	-	TGTGCCAGCAGTAGTGTCCGGGATACGCAGTATTTT	CASSSVRDTQYF
TRBV5-6	TRBJ2-7	-	TRBD1	TGTGCCAGCAGCCGGTCCGGGACAGGGAATAGGTACGAGCAGTACTTC	CASSRSGTGNRYEQYF
TRBV5-1	TRBJ2-1	-	-	TGCGCCAGCAGCTTAATGAGTGAGCAGTTCTTC	CASSLMSEQFF
TRBV7-2	TRBJ1-2	-	-	TGTGCCAGCAGCTTATTGTTGAGGGTACGGAACTATGGCTACACCTTC	CASSLLLRVRNYGYTF
TRBV2	TRBJ1-3	-	-	TGTGCCAGCCAGGGCAGGGTAAACACCATATATTTT	CASQGRVNTIYF
TRBV5-1	TRBJ1-6	-	TRBD1	TGCGCCAGCAGCTTGGTGAGACAGGGGAATTCACCCCTCCACTTT	CASSLVRQGNSPLHF
TRBV18	TRBJ1-2	-	-	TGTGCCAGCTCTCCACTCACGGAGGCGGGTGGCTACACCTTC	CASSPLTEAGGYTF
TRBV2	TRBJ2-5	-	-	TGTGCCAGCAAGTCTAGACGGGATTTGGAGACCCAGTACTTC	CASKSRRDLETQYF
TRBV6-1	TRBJ1-5	-	-	TGTGCCAGCAGTGAGTTTAGGGGCTATAGCAATCAGCCCCAGCATTTT	CASSEFRGYSNQPQHF
TRBV5-1	TRBJ2-3	-	TRBD2	TGCGCCAGCAGCGGACAGCGGGGGGGGGCAGATACGCAGTATTTT	CASSGQRGGADTQYF
TRBV5-1	TRBJ1-1	-	-	TGCGCCAGCAGCTTCAGGGGCTTAGACCAGAACACTGAAGCTTTCTTT	CASSFRGLDQNTEAFF
TRBV5-1	TRBJ1-1	few	TRBD1	TGCGCCAGCAGCGCGGGACAGGGGGCGACTGAAGCTTTCTTT	CASSAGQGATEAFF
TRBV5-1	TRBJ2-6	-	TRBD2	TGCGCCAGCAGCTTGTCAACCGCGGGGGGGCGCTCTGGGGCCAACGTCCTGACTTTC	CASSLSTAGGRSGANVLTF
TRBV4-1	TRBJ1-2	-	-	TGCGCCAGCAGCCCCGACAGGTTCTATGGCTACACCTTC	CASSPDRFYGYTF
TRBV30	TRBJ2-2	-	TRBD1	TGTGCCTCGCTAAGGACAGGGAACACCGGGGAGCTGTTTTTT	CASLRTGNTGELFF
TRBV2	TRBJ2-7	few	-	TGTGCCAGCAGTGGGGTCAGGGGAGTCTACGAGCAGTACTTC	CASSGVRGVYEQYF
TRBV2	TRBJ2-7	-	TRBD1	TGTGCCAGCAGGTCCGACAGGGGCACCATTTACGAGCAGTACTTC	CASRSDRGTIYEQYF
TRBV27	TRBJ2-1	-	-	TGTGCCAGCCGGTGGGGCGCCAATGAGCAGTTCTTC	CASRWGANEQFF
TRBV7-8	TRBJ1-4	once	-	TGTGCCAGCAGCTTAGCGGGACGGGGGAATGAAAAACTGTTTTTT	CASSLAGRGNEKLFF
TRBV5-1	TRBJ2-1	-	-	TGCGCCAGCAGCTTGTCCGGGACGAGCTCCTACAATGAGCAGTTCTTC	CASSLSGTSSYNEQFF
TRBV5-1	TRBJ1-1	-	TRBD1	TGCGCCAGCAGTGAACAGGGGTCGTTGACTGAAGCTTTCTTT	CASSEQGSLTEAFF
TRBV18	TRBJ1-2	-	-	TGTGCCAGCCGGAGCCGGGGGGGGAACTATGGCTACACCTTC	CASRSRGGNYGYTF
TRBV19	TRBJ1-5	-	TRBD1	TGTGCCAGTAGTATACCGGGACAGGGGGCGAGACAGCCCCAGCATTTT	CASSIPGQGARQPQHF
TRBV7-7	TRBJ1-5	-	-	TGTGCTAGCAGCTTAGTTAGCCGATGGCCTCAATATAGCAATCAGCCCCAGCATTTT	CASSLVSRWPQYSNQPQHF
TRBV5-1	TRBJ2-3	once	TRBD1	TGCGCCAGCAGATACCTAACAGGGGGCGTTGATACGCAGTATTTT	CASRYLTGGVDTQYF
TRBV4-3	TRBJ1-4	medium-sized	TRBD1	TGCGCCAGCAGCGCCTCCGGGACAGGGGGTTGGGGTGAAAAACTGTTTTTT	CASSASGTGGWGEKLFF
TRBV6-4	TRBJ2-7	-	-	TGTGCCAGCTGGATCGGGACATCATCCTACGAGCAGTACTTC	CASWIGTSSYEQYF
TRBV5-6	TRBJ1-2	-	-	TGTGCCAGCACCCCGAGCCGACGCTATGGCTACACCTTC	CASTPSRRYGYTF
TRBV27	TRBJ2-7	-	-	TGTGCCAGCAGTTTGGGGGACGAGCAGTACTTC	CASSLGDEQYF
TRBV19	TRBJ1-1	-	TRBD1	TGTGCCAGTAGTCCTAGCCTTTTGGCGCCCAGGGGGACTGAAGCTTTCTTT	CASSPSLLAPRGTEAFF
TRBV5-4	TRBJ1-3	-	-	TGTGCCAGCAGCGGTGGACTGGAGAGCTCTGGAAACACCATATATTTT	CASSGGLESSGNTIYF
TRBV2	TRBJ2-1	-	-	TGTGCCAGCAGTGACAACGTCTACAATGAGCAGTTCTTC	CASSDNVYNEQFF
TRBV6-1	TRBJ1-5	-	-	TGTGCCAGCAGTGCCTTTGGCAATCAGCCCCAGCATTTT	CASSAFGNQPQHF
TRBV2	TRBJ2-1	-	-	TGTGCCAGCAGCGGGCCAAACGAGCAGTTCTTC	CASSGPNEQFF
TRBV6-5	TRBJ2-7	-	-	TGTGCCAGCAGTTACGATGGTTTTTACGAGCAGTACTTC	CASSYDGFYEQYF
TRBV10-1	TRBJ2-7	-	-	TGCGCCAGCAGTGAAACAGGGCTGGCCGAGCAGTACTTC	CASSETGLAEQYF
TRBV7-2	TRBJ2-7	-	-	TGTGCCAGCAGCTTGGTCGGGATTATCGAGCAGTACTTC	CASSLVGIIEQYF
TRBV27	TRBJ2-7	-	-	TGTGCCAGCAGTTCTGCGGCCGAAGCCTACGAGCAGTACTTC	CASSSAAEAYEQYF
TRBV30	TRBJ1-5	few	-	TGTGCCTGGAGTGTAAGCAGGGTGGTTCAGGGTCAGCCCCAGCATTTT	CAWSVSRVVQGQPQHF
TRBV5-1	TRBJ2-5	-	-	TGCGCCAGCTCCGGAGCGACAGTAAGACAAGAGACCCAGTACTTC	CASSGATVRQETQYF
TRBV30	TRBJ2-5	-	-	TGTGCCTGGAGTCCTATGGGGACCCAGTACTTC	CAWSPMGTQYF
TRBV7-2	TRBJ2-7	-	TRBD1	TGTGCCAGCAGAAGAGGGCAGGGGGCCTACGAGCAGTACTTC	CASRRGQGAYEQYF
TRBV7-2	TRBJ2-1	-	TRBD2	TGTGCCAGCAGCGGCGGGGGGGATTACAATGAGCAGTTCTTC	CASSGGGDYNEQFF
TRBV27	TRBJ1-1	-	-	TGTGCCAGCAGTTTCGGCATTAGGGACACTGAAGCTTTCTTT	CASSFGIRDTEAFF
TRBV6-6	TRBJ1-1	-	-	TGTGCCAGCAGTTATACCGACAGGCGAGTCGAAGCTTTCTTT	CASSYTDRRVEAFF
TRBV13	TRBJ2-5	-	TRBD2	TGTGCCAGCAGCTACGGACTAGCGGGGGGTTCCCCCCAGTACTTC	CASSYGLAGGSPQYF